This TCR beta chain derives from a study of control samples from healthy donors and cancer patients. The CDR3 runs to 13 residues. V was shortened by 4 bases and J by 7 bases, with 13 bases between the two germline ends. Germline assignment: CDR1 SEHNR and CDR2 FQNEAQ (reference sequence). Sequencing used immunoSEQ multiplex PCR; TCRdb keeps in-frame clones, though not all of them. The table includes about 88,000 clones, about 92% detected once. This sequence joins TRBV7-9 and TRBJ1-2; D perhaps matches TRBD1 (5 bases). Sequenced material: blood. The receptor was isolated from a man between 18 and 29 years old in good health. The DNA for the CDR3 is TGTGCCAGCAGCTCCCCCGGGGGGGGTGGCTACACCTTC. It specifies CASSSPGGGGYTF.